A selection of T cell receptor beta chains follows, all from one sample in a study of shared clonotypes between healthy human individuals. Produced via immunoSEQ multiplex PCR; TCRdb's table is partial and in-frame only. Among some 2 million clones listed, 85% to 95% were seen once. Sequenced material: naive CD4+ T cells sorted from blood. The receptors derive from a man in his late teens or twenties in good health. Each CDR3 is given with its conserved first and last residue. The D gene is left open where the match is weak.

-	TRBV28	TRBJ2-1	CASSQRYNEQFF	TGTGCCAGCAGCCAGCGCTACAATGAGCAGTTCTTC
TRBD2	TRBV19	TRBJ2-2	CASEPGLAGTGELFF	TGTGCCAGCGAACCGGGACTAGCGGGTACCGGGGAGCTGTTTTTT
TRBD2	TRBV2	TRBJ2-5	CASSAGTSGVTQYF	TGTGCCAGCAGCGCTGGGACTAGCGGTGTGACCCAGTACTTC
TRBD1	TRBV7-6	TRBJ1-1	CASSLGTVTEAFF	TGTGCCAGCAGCCTCGGGACAGTCACTGAAGCTTTCTTT
TRBD2	TRBV19	TRBJ2-3	CASSIRGLGSTDTQYF	TGTGCCAGTAGTATAAGAGGACTAGGTAGCACAGATACGCAGTATTTT
-	TRBV5-6	TRBJ2-3	CASSLFGVADTQYF	TGTGCCAGCAGCTTGTTCGGGGTTGCAGATACGCAGTATTTT
-	TRBV6-5	TRBJ1-1	CASSRTDYTEAFF	TGTGCCAGCAGCCGGACAGACTACACTGAAGCTTTCTTT
-	TRBV28	TRBJ2-1	CASSLGSYNEQFF	TGTGCCAGCAGTTTGGGCAGCTACAATGAGCAGTTCTTC
TRBD1	TRBV5-6	TRBJ2-7	CASSPTTGFSYEQYF	TGTGCCAGCAGCCCTACGACAGGGTTTTCCTACGAGCAGTACTTC
TRBD1	TRBV29-1	TRBJ2-3	CSVGSGQITDTQYF	TGCAGCGTTGGATCGGGACAGATCACAGATACGCAGTATTTT
-	TRBV27	TRBJ2-5	CASSFSAEETQYF	TGTGCCAGCAGTTTTTCAGCGGAAGAGACCCAGTACTTC
-	TRBV2	TRBJ2-7	CASSSGGASYEQYF	TGTGCCAGCAGTTCGGGGGGCGCCTCCTACGAGCAGTACTTC
-	TRBV5-4	TRBJ2-2	CASSSDPTDFTGELFF	TGTGCCAGCAGTTCCGACCCGACTGATTTCACCGGGGAGCTGTTTTTT
-	TRBV7-9	TRBJ1-6	CASSISGVKGSPLHF	TGTGCCAGCAGCATATCAGGGGTGAAAGGTTCACCCCTCCACTTT
TRBD1	TRBV6-1	TRBJ1-5	CASSVQGVNQPQHF	TGTGCCAGCAGTGTACAGGGGGTCAATCAGCCCCAGCATTTT
-	TRBV25-1	TRBJ2-3	CASSVAGRDTQYF	TGTGCCAGCAGTGTGGCCGGACGGGATACGCAGTATTTT
-	TRBV7-2	TRBJ2-2	CASSFYTGELFF	TGTGCCAGCAGCTTTTACACCGGGGAGCTGTTTTTT
TRBD2	TRBV19	TRBJ2-7	CASKRTSGPYEQYF	TGTGCCAGTAAGCGGACTAGCGGACCCTACGAGCAGTACTTC
-	TRBV19	TRBJ2-3	CASSIDTDTQYF	TGTGCCAGTAGTATCGACACAGATACGCAGTATTTT
-	TRBV7-2	TRBJ1-1	CASSLAQTGSEAFF	TGTGCCAGCAGCTTAGCGCAAACAGGCTCTGAAGCTTTCTTT
-	TRBV5-4	TRBJ2-7	CASSSRQGRGEQYF	TGTGCCAGCAGCTCGAGGCAGGGGCGCGGCGAGCAGTACTTC
-	TRBV9	TRBJ1-2	CASSVGASGYTF	TGTGCCAGCAGCGTAGGGGCTAGCGGCTACACCTTC